This T cell receptor beta chain was sequenced during a study of cytomegalovirus exposure and HLA in healthy donors. Germline CDR1 reads MNHEY; CDR2 reads SMNVEV (reference sequence). CDR3 size: 12 residues. The ends were cut back, 9 bases at V and 9 bases at J, with 15 bases in the middle. Primers included in the PCR were 60 Vbeta and 13 Jbeta primers. TCRdb's copy holds only in-frame clones and misses some; the assay was immunoSEQ multiplex PCR. The sample holds roughly 250,000 clones, 80% seen once. Concerning this clone itself: Its specificity is unknown.

Whole-study findings and limits: Later analysis indicated greater clonal expansion among HLA-associated TCR beta chains than among equally common other chains. Indistinguishable V segments such as TRBV6-2 and TRBV6-3 were excluded. Within a later analysis, the majority of CMV-associated TCR beta chains appeared HLA-restricted.

Specimen: PBMCs. This TCR was recovered from a girl aged 2 to 9 in good health and CMV-seronegative. J is TRBJ2-1 and V is TRBV27, with a tentative D call TRBD1 (6 bases). Here the CDR3 reads CASLGPGVEQFF. CDR3 nucleotides: TGTGCCAGTCTTGGCCCAGGGGTTGAGCAGTTCTTC.